This T cell receptor beta chain was captured in a study of T cells in Graves' hyperthyroidism and ophthalmopathy. For the study at large: At initial diagnosis, before any treatment had begun, peripheral blood was obtained.

Notes on the study in general: Blood also showed most of the thyroid clonotypes that were expanded above 0.001.

TCR beta CDR3 region amplification was performed from RNA transcripts. Researchers ran a first-round RT-PCR on the TCR CDR3 using the HTBI primer set. TCRdb called the multiplex PCR reads again in MiXCR, with one record for every CDR3 protein. The repertoire holds 500,000 to 650,000 distinct CDR3 sequences, with 15% to 20% as singletons. With V trimmed by 5 bases and J by 4 bases, 13 bases remained unmatched. CDR1 is SGHVS, CDR2 FQNEAQ, per germline. The CDR3 loop spans 17 amino acids. The study included ophthalmopathy patients with Clinical Activity Score at least 3, NOSPECS grade at least 4 and duration under 3 months. In making diagnoses, clinical symptoms, serum thyroxine and TRAb, thyroid ultrasound and orbital computed tomography were all used. Ten or more counts support this clonotype. Its antigen is unknown.

The sequenced sample consisted of blood. This chain links TRBV7-8 with TRBJ1-5; 8 bases align to TRBD1. This TCR was recovered from a man aged 35 to 55 with Graves' ophthalmopathy. CDR3 sequence: CASSPRGRGTGNQPQHF. In DNA, the CDR3 is TGTGCCAGCAGCCCCCGGGGAAGGGGGACAGGTAATCAGCCCCAGCATTTT.